This T cell receptor beta chain comes out of a study of blood T cell repertoires in COVID-19. For the study at large: Sites in the United States, Italy and Spain provided acute and convalescent COVID-19 samples.

In the authors' workflow: Estimates of nucleated cell counts were drawn from the amplification of reference gene primers. Here immunoSEQ multiplex PCR was the method, and the copy in TCRdb shows in-frame clones only, minus some. V, J and clone size are taken as reported in that table, and D and trimming were inferred from the DNA itself. The sample records almost 400,000 clones, around nine tenths being singletons. The junction had 13 bases not matched to a gene; V was cut back by 4 bases and J by 4 bases. Germline V gene lookup returns CDR1 PRHDT and CDR2 FYEKMQ (reference sequence). This CDR3 has 17 residues.

The rearrangement joins TRBV13 to TRBJ2-3, with 8 nucleotides matching TRBD1. This clonotype originated in a woman under 40 with acute COVID-19. Sequenced input: PBMCs or T cells enriched from blood (not recorded which). The CDR3, as DNA: TGTGCCAGCAGCTCGACGTCGACAGGGGTCATTGCAGATACGCAGTATTTT. Its protein is CASSSTSTGVIADTQYF.